A selection of T cell receptor beta chains follows, all from one sample in a study of T-cell memory formation after mild COVID-19. TCRdb itself ran the 5' RACE reads through MiXCR, one entry per CDR3 protein. The data hold roughly 350,000 distinct CDR3 sequences, with roughly 21% observed a single time. Sequenced material: PBMCs or a T cell subset sorted from them (not recorded which). All receptors come from an adult woman who had mild COVID-19 (a few samples of this study predate the infection). Cell type and time point are not known. CDR3s include the opening cysteine and the closing phenylalanine or tryptophan. The D gene is left open where the match is weak. Clone sizes are given selectively: once, few, many, or a class where the clone is expanded.

clone_size j_call d_call v_call cdr3_aa cdr3_nt
- TRBJ2-7 - TRBV11-3 CASSFAPGAYEQYF TGTGCCAGCAGCTTTGCACCGGGAGCCTACGAGCAGTACTTC
once TRBJ1-1 - TRBV5-1 CASSLEGVAEAFF TGCGCCAGCAGCTTGGAGGGGGTCGCTGAAGCTTTCTTT
few TRBJ2-7 TRBD2 TRBV3-1 CASSQTSGTYEQYF TGTGCCAGCAGCCAGACTAGCGGTACCTACGAGCAGTACTTC
- TRBJ1-5 - TRBV7-2 CASSFKSGGSNQPQHF TGTGCCAGCAGCTTCAAATCGGGGGGAAGCAATCAGCCCCAGCATTTT
few TRBJ2-7 TRBD2 TRBV4-2 CASSQDQAGVTYEQYF TGTGCCAGCAGCCAAGATCAGGCGGGGGTCACCTACGAGCAGTACTTC
- TRBJ2-1 TRBD2 TRBV5-1 CASSSGVGGNEQFF TGCGCCAGCAGCTCCGGAGTCGGGGGGAATGAGCAGTTCTTC
few TRBJ2-7 TRBD1 TRBV4-1 CASSPDRDRGAYEQYF TGCGCCAGCAGCCCGGACCGGGACAGGGGGGCCTACGAGCAGTACTTC
- TRBJ2-2 - TRBV5-4 CASSFGRPPWELFF TGTGCCAGCAGCTTTGGCAGACCTCCGTGGGAGCTGTTTTTT
few TRBJ2-3 TRBD1 TRBV20-1 CSARKDRAGDTQYF TGCAGTGCTAGAAAGGACAGGGCGGGAGATACGCAGTATTTT
- TRBJ1-3 - TRBV6-5 CASSRTGSGNTIYF TGTGCCAGCAGCCGCACAGGATCCGGAAACACCATATATTTT
- TRBJ2-7 - TRBV5-1 CASSLRAYIASYEQYF TGCGCCAGCAGCTTGAGGGCGTACATCGCTTCCTACGAGCAGTACTTC
- TRBJ1-2 - TRBV7-2 CASSFGRLANYGYTF TGTGCCAGCAGCTTCGGGAGACTTGCTAACTATGGCTACACCTTC
few TRBJ2-7 TRBD1 TRBV6-5 CASSSHLTGGAYEQYF TGTGCCAGCAGTTCCCATTTGACAGGGGGGGCCTACGAGCAGTACTTC
- TRBJ1-6 TRBD1 TRBV29-1 CSAREGQAGSPLHF TGCAGCGCCCGAGAGGGACAGGCGGGGTCACCCCTCCACTTT